These 18 T cell receptor beta chains share one sample of origin, sequenced in a study of brain metastases from non-small cell lung cancer. TCRdb's copy holds only in-frame clones and misses some; the assay was immunoSEQ multiplex PCR. The table lists about 6,000 clones, around 84% of them singletons. Sequenced input: primary lung tumor tissue. The receptors here all came from a donor at least 40 years old with non-small cell lung cancer.

This clone was seen only a few times. The CDR3 protein is CASSESTQALNAFF. The CDR3 DNA reads as TGCGCCAGCAGTGAGTCGACGCAGGCCTTGAATGCTTTCTTT. The chain combines TRBV10-1 with TRBJ1-1; no clear D. Between the trimmed V and J ends, which lost 0 bases and 11 bases, there was a span of 16 bases. The CDR3 totals 14 residues. CDR1 is WNHNN and CDR2 is SYGVQD in the germline V gene (reference sequence).

The CDR3 nucleotides read TGTGCCAGCAGCTTAGCGGCAGGGGCCCATCAGCCCCAGCATTTT. Its translation is CASSLAAGAHQPQHF. V gene TRBV7-2 combines with J gene TRBJ1-5; tentative D call: TRBD1 (6 bases). Trimming cost V 0 bases and J 5 bases, with 11 bases left between them. Germline CDR1 and CDR2: SGHTA and FQGNSA. The CDR3 extends over 15 amino acids.

In regard to this clone: At the DNA level, this CDR3 is encoded by other sequences in the same sample as well. The rearrangement uses TRBV28 and TRBJ2-3, with TRBD2 matching over 9 bases. Germline assignment: CDR1 MDHEN and CDR2 SYDVKM. After removal of 5 bases from V and 3 bases from J, the junction contained 9 bases not matched to a gene. CDR3 length equals 16 residues. CDR3: CASSPGLAEGTDTQYF. In nucleotides, the CDR3 is TGTGCCAGCAGTCCGGGACTAGCAGAGGGGACAGATACGCAGTATTTT. Full variable domain (missing parts from reference TRBV28 and TRBJ2-3): DVKVTQSSRYLVKRTGEKVFLECVQDMDHENMFWYRQDPGLGLRLIYFSYDVKMKEKGDIPEGYSVSREKKERFSLILESASTNQTSMYLCASSPGLAEGTDTQYFGPGTRLTVL.

This chain joins TRBV5-1 and TRBJ2-1; 10 nucleotides line up with TRBD2. V gave up 7 bases and J gave up 2 bases; unmatched junction bases: 9. This CDR3 has 16 residues. Germline values: CDR1 SGHRS, CDR2 YFSETQ. DNA of the CDR3: TGCGCCAGCGATCTTAGCGGGGGGCTTACCTACAATGAGCAGTTCTTC. Protein sequence: CASDLSGGLTYNEQFF.

As for this clone: The junction departs from the called germline gene at one end, perhaps through a read error. Other DNA sequences in this sample translate to the same CDR3. The chain combines TRBV7-9 with TRBJ2-1; TRBD1 is a possible D gene (6 bases). Germline V gives CDR1 SEHNR, CDR2 FQNEAQ (reference sequence). This CDR3 region has 15 residues. The CDR3 bases are TGTGCCAGTAGCTTAGTGACAGGCTCCTACAATGAGCAGTTCTTC. Translated, it gives CASSLVTGSYNEQFF.

The genes are TRBV7-2 and TRBJ1-1; 10 positions match TRBD1. The ends lost 2 bases at V and 1 base at J; junction bases unmatched: 4. The CDR3 covers 16 residues. Germline loops: CDR1 SGHTA, CDR2 FQGNSA. The CDR3 bases are TGTGCCAGCAGCTTAATGACAGGGGGCGCGAACACTGAAGCTTTCTTT. It translates to CASSLMTGGANTEAFF.

The V gene is TRBV30, the J gene TRBJ1-2; TRBD1 might be the D (6 bases). There are 15 residues in the CDR3. V lost 2 bases to trimming and J lost 2 bases, with 15 bases between them. The germline gives CDR1 GTSNPN, CDR2 SVGIG (reference sequence). CDR3 region: CAWSSTGLGNYGYTF. CDR3 coding DNA: TGTGCCTGGAGTTCCACAGGGCTAGGGAACTATGGCTACACCTTC.

J is TRBJ2-7 and V is TRBV24-1, with D maybe TRBD2 (6 bases). With 3 bases removed from V and 7 bases from J, the gap between germline ends came to 9 bases. CDR3 length equals 12 residues. Germline-derived CDR1 and CDR2 are KGHDR and SFDVKD. The CDR3 reads CATSDQGLEQYF. Here the CDR3 DNA reads TGTGCCACCAGTGATCAGGGACTGGAGCAGTACTTC.

This clone was seen a handful of times. The V gene is TRBV3-1 (or the pseudogene TRBV3-2), the J gene TRBJ1-2; tentatively, D is TRBD1 (6 bases). The CDR3 is 15 amino acids. V lost 0 bases and J 8 bases, leaving 16 bases between the germline ends. Germline V CDR1 and CDR2: LGHDT, YNNKEL (reference sequence). This CDR3 reads CASSQERTEVSGYTF. CDR3 in DNA: TGTGCCAGCAGCCAAGAGAGGACAGAAGTGAGCGGCTACACCTTC.

The V gene is TRBV6-5, the J gene TRBJ2-7; tentative D call: TRBD1 (6 bases). Trimming left V 9 bases short and J 0 bases short, with 12 bases between. Germline CDR1 MNHEY, CDR2 SVGAGI. The CDR3 runs 13 residues. CDR3 amino acids: CASRQESSYEQYF. The CDR3 nucleotides are TGTGCCAGTAGACAGGAGAGCTCCTACGAGCAGTACTTC.

This chain uses TRBV4-3 with TRBJ1-2; D might be TRBD1 (5 bases). Trimming stripped 0 bases from V and 3 bases from J, with 11 bases between. Looked up from germline, CDR1 is LGHNA and CDR2 is YSLEER. The length of the CDR3 is 15 residues. This CDR3 reads CASSQDNGADYGYTF. DNA of the CDR3: TGCGCCAGCAGCCAAGACAATGGGGCTGACTATGGCTACACCTTC.

A note on this clone: With a much larger clone just one base away, this may be a read error. The chain has TRBV29-1 and TRBJ2-7; D possibly corresponds to TRBD1 (7 bases). The germline V gene encodes CDR1 SQVTM and CDR2 ANQGSEA. Trimming removed 4 bases at V and 1 base at J, with 14 bases between. The CDR3 extends over 14 amino acids. CDR3 loop: CSVGGDRTSYEQYF. CDR3 coding DNA: TGCAGCGTTGGGGGGGACAGAACTTCCTACGAGCAGTACTTC.

CDR3 sequence: CASSLRSAGTNYGYTF. In DNA, the CDR3 is TGTGCCAGCAGTTTAAGGTCAGCAGGGACTAACTATGGCTACACCTTC. The chain couples TRBV28 to TRBJ1-2; possible D gene TRBD1, 5 bases. The CDR3 runs 16 residues. Trimming took off 2 bases at V and 0 bases at J, with 13 bases between the two ends. CDR1 MDHEN and CDR2 SYDVKM come from the germline V gene.

This chain connects TRBV15 to TRBJ1-3, with 8 positions matching TRBD1. The J segment lost 4 bases and the V segment lost 0 bases, leaving 5 bases of the junction unmatched. Germline V CDR1 and CDR2: LNHNV, YYDKDF (reference sequence). The CDR3 loop spans 16 amino acids. The CDR3 sequence: CATSRDLTGVGNTIYF. The DNA of the CDR3 is TGTGCCACCAGCAGAGATTTGACAGGGGTAGGAAACACCATATATTTT.

DNA of the CDR3: TGTGCCAGCAGCTTAGCCCTAACAGGGGGTGGCGGCTACACCTTC. Translating it yields CASSLALTGGGGYTF. J is TRBJ1-2 and V is TRBV7-8; TRBD1 matches 8 bases. The length of the CDR3 is 15 residues. V shed 0 bases, J shed 8 bases, and the junction held 8 bases outside the gene matches. Germline V lookup: CDR1 SGHVS, CDR2 FQNEAQ.

The rearrangement joins TRBV2 to TRBJ2-5, with 9 bases identical to TRBD1. CDR1 and CDR2 (germline): SNHLY, FYNNEI. Trimming at V came to 8 bases and at J to 5 bases, leaving 12 bases not matched to a gene. The CDR3 totals 15 residues. The CDR3 DNA reads as TGTGCCAGCGCCTTTCGGGGACAGGGAGTGGAGACCCAGTACTTC. Its protein product is CASAFRGQGVETQYF.

V is TRBV2 and J is TRBJ1-2; 7 bases match TRBD1. J lost 7 bases, V lost 7 bases, and 9 bases had no gene match. The CDR3 spans 13 residues. Germline CDR1 and CDR2: SNHLY and FYNNEI. The CDR3 DNA is TGTGCCAGCACTACAGGGGAGGAGTCTGGCTACACCTTC. Translated: CASTTGEESGYTF.

The chain combines TRBV12-5 with TRBJ1-1; D gene unclear. The germline gives CDR1 LGHNT, CDR2 FRNRAP. V was shortened by 2 bases and J by 2 bases, with 6 bases between the two germline ends. The CDR3 totals 13 residues. The CDR3 region is CASGLSANTEAFF. CDR3 coding DNA: TGTGCTAGTGGTTTGTCAGCAAACACTGAAGCTTTCTTT.